Sequencing of this T cell receptor (beta chain) was carried out in a study of blood T cell repertoires in COVID-19 (dated by TCRdb to 2018 to 2021). Study-wide context: Collaborator samples came from the United States, Italy and Spain and covered acute and convalescent phases of COVID-19. The prospective study material was composed of cDNA or gDNA derived from T cells, B-cell-depleted T cells, or PBMCs. Subjects who had been exposed to COVID-19, were actively infected with it, or had recovered from it provided the deeply sampled blood TCRbeta repertoires that made up the dataset. A freely available public database, intended as a resource for researchers studying the immune response to SARS-CoV-2, is where the repertoires were released. Samples came from the ongoing ImmuneRACE study (first 160 participants) plus 1,254 subjects from 6 global collaborators. A de-identified subject ID, COVID-19 status, age in years and sex were almost always included in the sample metadata. Where available, HLA class I and class II types were taken from metadata supplied by the sample provider and were not determined by assay-based typing.

The full study reports these points: Clinical and demographic metadata were provided uncurated, with the amount varying by source and participant.

TCRbeta CDR3 regions were amplified from genomic DNA by means of the immunoSEQ Assay, a bias-controlled multiplex PCR. Turning to the authors' computational methods: The number of nucleated cells in each sample was estimated from the amplification of reference gene primers within the assay. Sequence reads were collapsed and filtered to measure the absolute abundance of every unique TCRbeta CDR3 rearrangement. For each sample, productive Simpson clonality was calculated as the square root of Simpson's diversity index over productive rearrangements. This is the immuneACCESS table as TCRdb keeps it, with only in-frame sequences that have V and J called. A part of the clones is gone; compared with another copy, unresolved V genes explain less than half, and the rest is unexplained. V, J and clone size were drawn from that table, and D and trimming were deduced from the DNA. Across this sample there are roughly 150,000 clones, with 90% to 95% seen only once. Roughly 1.9% of the sample rests with the top ten.

One collaborating source in Seattle enrolled patients during active infection and followed them longitudinally through the course of disease. Collaborating institutions collected whole blood in K2EDTA tubes following their own protocols. For TCRbeta analysis, collaborators shipped samples in one of three forms: frozen whole blood, isolated PBMCs, or DNA extracted from either of those sample types. As concerns this clone: No cognate antigen has been identified for it. Nothing much larger sits one base from this clone, and base qualities are not available.

The TCR was taken from a woman aged 55 to 70 with COVID-19, enrolled during active disease. Sequencing was carried out using peripheral blood.

The nucleotides read TGTGCCAGCAGCCACTCTGGACTAGCGGGGGGCACAGATACGCAGTATTTT. Translated, this gives CASSHSGLAGGTDTQYF. The chain is assembled from TRBV3-1 (or the pseudogene TRBV3-2) and TRBJ2-3, with TRBD2 matching 13 junction bases. V has 3 bases trimmed and J has 1 base trimmed; junction bases matching no gene number 4. CDR1 and CDR2 (LGHDT, YNNKEL) derive from the germline V gene (reference sequence). The CDR3 measures 17 amino acids from cysteine to phenylalanine. The entry retains the CDR3 DNA only, 51 bases that are in frame from base 1.